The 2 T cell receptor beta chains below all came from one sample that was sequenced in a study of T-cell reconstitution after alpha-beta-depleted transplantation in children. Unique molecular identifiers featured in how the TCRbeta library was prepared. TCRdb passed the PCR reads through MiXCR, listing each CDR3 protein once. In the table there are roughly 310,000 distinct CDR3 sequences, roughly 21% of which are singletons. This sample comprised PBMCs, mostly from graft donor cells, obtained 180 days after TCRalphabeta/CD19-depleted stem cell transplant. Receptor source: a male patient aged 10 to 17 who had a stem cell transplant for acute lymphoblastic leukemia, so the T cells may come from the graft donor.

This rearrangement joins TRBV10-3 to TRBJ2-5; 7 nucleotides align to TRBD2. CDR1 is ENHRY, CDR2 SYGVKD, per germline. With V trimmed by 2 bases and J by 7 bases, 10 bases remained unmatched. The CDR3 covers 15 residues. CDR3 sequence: CAISEQAGGWGTQYF. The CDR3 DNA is TGTGCCATCAGTGAGCAAGCCGGGGGGTGGGGGACCCAGTACTTC.

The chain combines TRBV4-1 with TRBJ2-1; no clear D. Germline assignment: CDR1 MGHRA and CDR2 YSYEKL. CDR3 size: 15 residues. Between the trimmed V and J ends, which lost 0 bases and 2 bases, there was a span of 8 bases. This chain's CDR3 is CASSQDRNPYNEQFF. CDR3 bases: TGCGCCAGCAGCCAAGATCGTAACCCCTACAATGAGCAGTTCTTC.